This T cell receptor beta chain was profiled in a study of blood T cell repertoires in COVID-19. About the study: The United States, Italy and Spain provided the acute and convalescent COVID-19 samples.

This CDR3 has 16 residues. The V gene end was trimmed by 4 bases and the J gene end by 3 bases; junction bases not matched to a gene: 7. CDR1 and CDR2 (germline): MNHNS, SASEGT. The assay was immunoSEQ multiplex PCR, and TCRdb's table has in-frame clones only and misses some. The sample records some 200,000 clones, roughly 84% being singletons. This clonotype was sampled from a woman aged 55-75 years with acute or convalescent COVID-19. The chain is built from TRBV6-1 and TRBJ1-3; 9 bases align to TRBD1. The sequenced material came from peripheral blood. The CDR3 sequence is CASSVKPGQGGNTIYF. The DNA for the CDR3 is TGTGCCAGCAGTGTGAAGCCGGGACAGGGTGGAAACACCATATATTTT.